This T cell receptor (beta chain) was obtained from a study of T cell changes during pregnancy in multiple sclerosis. Clones were read by immunoSEQ multiplex PCR, and TCRdb kept only the in-frame ones, dropping some. This table holds roughly 13,000 clones, about 92% found once. Trimming pared 7 bases from V and 5 bases from J, leaving 17 bases between. CDR3 length: 15 amino acids. Germline-derived CDR1 and CDR2 are WSHSY and SAAADI. This clonotype was obtained from a female donor in good health, enrolled as a control in a pregnancy study. The chain combines TRBV10-2 with TRBJ2-2; D perhaps matches TRBD1 (6 bases). Sample: peripheral blood, taken in the second trimester of pregnancy. The CDR3, as DNA: TGCGCCAGCAATATAAACAGGGAAGGAACCGGGGAGCTGTTTTTT. Residues: CASNINREGTGELFF.